This record covers a single TCR beta chain. As yet, its antigen is unknown. The CDR3 loop spans 12 amino acids. The germline V and J ends were trimmed by 4 bases and 5 bases, with 7 bases remaining between them. This specimen comes from a study of T cells after yellow fever vaccination. Study overall: Researchers used SMART-Seq v4 Ultra Low Input to prepare fractions that had low cell numbers. General observations from the study: Only a small proportion of the clonotypes turned up in both the CD4 and the CD8 compartments, likely arising from convergent recombination. Subsequent booster samples again held most clones from primary vaccination (96% CD4, 88% CD8).

A universal primer site and UMIs were added as TCR cDNA was made by 5'RACE template switching. TCRdb re-derived calls from the 5' RACE reads in MiXCR, one entry per CDR3 protein. The data show some 400,000 distinct CDR3 sequences, with around 20% seen just once and 15% to 20% held by the top ten. The rearrangement uses TRBV12-3 or TRBV12-4 and TRBJ2-3, with D perhaps TRBD1 (6 bases). The TCR originated in a man younger than 30 who received the YFV17D yellow fever vaccine. Here the sequenced sample was PBMCs, taken before the yellow fever booster vaccination. This CDR3 is CASSWGQDTQYF. The CDR3 region has the DNA TGTGCCAGCAGTTGGGGGCAAGATACGCAGTATTTT.